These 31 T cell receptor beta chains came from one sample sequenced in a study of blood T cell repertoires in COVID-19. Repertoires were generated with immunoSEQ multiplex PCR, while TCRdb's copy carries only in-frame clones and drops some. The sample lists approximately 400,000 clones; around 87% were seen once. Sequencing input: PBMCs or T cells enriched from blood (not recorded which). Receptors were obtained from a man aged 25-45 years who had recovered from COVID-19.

The CDR3 here is CASSRDRAIAGELFF. The CDR3 DNA follows: TGTGCCAGCAGCAGAGACAGGGCCATCGCCGGGGAGCTGTTTTTT. V gene TRBV7-9 combines with J gene TRBJ2-2, with 7 nucleotides matching TRBD1. Trimming took 5 bases from V and 6 from J; bases not matched to a gene: 9. CDR3 size: 15 residues. Germline values: CDR1 SEHNR, CDR2 FQNEAQ (reference sequence). Full variable domain (remainder filled in from reference TRBV7-9 and TRBJ2-2): DTGVSQNPRHKITKRGQNVTFRCDPISEHNRLYWYRQTLGQGPEFLTYFQNEAQLEKSRLLSDRFSAERPKGSFSTLEIQRTEQGDSAMYLCASSRDRAIAGELFFGEGSRLTVL.

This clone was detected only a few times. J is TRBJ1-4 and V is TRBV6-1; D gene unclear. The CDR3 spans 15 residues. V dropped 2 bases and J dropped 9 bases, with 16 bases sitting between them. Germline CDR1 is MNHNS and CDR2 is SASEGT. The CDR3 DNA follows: TGTGCCAGCAGTGAATATAGGACTCAATCTCAAAAACTGTTTTTT. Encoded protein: CASSEYRTQSQKLFF.

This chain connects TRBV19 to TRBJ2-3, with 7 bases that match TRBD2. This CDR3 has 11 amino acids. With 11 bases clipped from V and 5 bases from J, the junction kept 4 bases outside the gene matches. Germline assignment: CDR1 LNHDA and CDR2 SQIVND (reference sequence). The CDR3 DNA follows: TGTGCCGGGGGGGTAGGAGATACGCAGTATTTT. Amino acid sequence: CAGGVGDTQYF.

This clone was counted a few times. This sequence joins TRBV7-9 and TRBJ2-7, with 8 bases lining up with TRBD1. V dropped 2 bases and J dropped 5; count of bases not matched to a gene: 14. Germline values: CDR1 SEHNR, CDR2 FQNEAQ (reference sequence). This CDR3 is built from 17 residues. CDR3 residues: CASSLFEATDRAHEQYF. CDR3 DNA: TGTGCCAGCAGCTTATTCGAGGCTACGGACAGGGCCCACGAGCAGTACTTC.

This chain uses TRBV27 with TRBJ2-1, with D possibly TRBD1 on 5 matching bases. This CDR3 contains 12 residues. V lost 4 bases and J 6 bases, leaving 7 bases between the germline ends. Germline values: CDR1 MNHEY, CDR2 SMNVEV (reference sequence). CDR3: CASSSQGNEQFF. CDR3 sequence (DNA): TGTGCCAGCAGTTCTCAGGGCAATGAGCAGTTCTTC.

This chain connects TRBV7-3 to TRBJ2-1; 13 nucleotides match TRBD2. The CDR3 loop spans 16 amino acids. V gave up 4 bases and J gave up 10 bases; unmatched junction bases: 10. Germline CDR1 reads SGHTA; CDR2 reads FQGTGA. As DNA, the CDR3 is TGTGCCAGCAGCTCCACTACTAGCGGGGGGGCTGAAGAGCAGTTCTTC. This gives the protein CASSSTTSGGAEEQFF.

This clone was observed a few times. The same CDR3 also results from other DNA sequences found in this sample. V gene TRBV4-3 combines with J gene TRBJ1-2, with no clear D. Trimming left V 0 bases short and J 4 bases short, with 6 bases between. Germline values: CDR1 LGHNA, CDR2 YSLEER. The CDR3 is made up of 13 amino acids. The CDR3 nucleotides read TGCGCCAGCAGCCAAGATCGGGTCTATGGCTACACCTTC. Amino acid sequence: CASSQDRVYGYTF.

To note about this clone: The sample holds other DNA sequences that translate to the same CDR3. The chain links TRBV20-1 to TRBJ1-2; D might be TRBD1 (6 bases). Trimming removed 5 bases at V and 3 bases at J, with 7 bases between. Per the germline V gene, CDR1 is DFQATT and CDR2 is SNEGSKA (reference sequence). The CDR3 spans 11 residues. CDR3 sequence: CSARTDYGYTF. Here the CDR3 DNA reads TGCAGTGCTCGGACAGACTATGGCTACACCTTC.

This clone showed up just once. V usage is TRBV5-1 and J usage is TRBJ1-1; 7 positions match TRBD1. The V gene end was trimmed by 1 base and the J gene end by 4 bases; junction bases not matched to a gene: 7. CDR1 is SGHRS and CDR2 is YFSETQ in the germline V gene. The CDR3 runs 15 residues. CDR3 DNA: TGCGCCAGCAGCTTGCCGGCGACAGGGTCCACTGAAGCTTTCTTT. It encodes CASSLPATGSTEAFF.

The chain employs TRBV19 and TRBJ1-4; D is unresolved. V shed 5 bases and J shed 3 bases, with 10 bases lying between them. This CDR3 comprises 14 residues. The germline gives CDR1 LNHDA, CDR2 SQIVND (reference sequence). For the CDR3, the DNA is TGTGCCAGTAGTTTCGCAGGATCTAATGAAAAACTGTTTTTT. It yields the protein CASSFAGSNEKLFF.

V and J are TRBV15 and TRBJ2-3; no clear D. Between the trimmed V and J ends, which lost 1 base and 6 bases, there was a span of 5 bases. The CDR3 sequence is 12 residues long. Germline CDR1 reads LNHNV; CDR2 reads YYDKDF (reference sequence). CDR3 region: CATSRGRDTQYF. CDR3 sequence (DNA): TGTGCCACCAGCAGAGGCAGGGATACGCAGTATTTT.

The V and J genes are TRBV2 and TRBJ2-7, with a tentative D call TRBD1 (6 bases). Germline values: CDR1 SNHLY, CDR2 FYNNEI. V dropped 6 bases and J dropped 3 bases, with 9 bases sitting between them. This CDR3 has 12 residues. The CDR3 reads CASRGGYYEQYF. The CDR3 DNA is TGTGCCAGCAGAGGGGGTTACTACGAGCAGTACTTC.

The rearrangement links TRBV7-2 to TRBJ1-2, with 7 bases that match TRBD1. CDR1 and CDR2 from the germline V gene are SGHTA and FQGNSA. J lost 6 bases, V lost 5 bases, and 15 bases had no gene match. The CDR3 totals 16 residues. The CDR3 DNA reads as TGTGCCAGCAGCCCGGGAAGAGAACAGGGGTACGATGGCTACACCTTC. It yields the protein CASSPGREQGYDGYTF. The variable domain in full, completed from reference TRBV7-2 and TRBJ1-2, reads GAGVSQSPSNKVTEKGKDVELRCDPISGHTALYWYRQSLGQGLEFLIYFQGNSAPDKSGLPSDRFSAERTGGSVSTLTIQRTQQEDSAVYLCASSPGREQGYDGYTFGSGTRLTVV.

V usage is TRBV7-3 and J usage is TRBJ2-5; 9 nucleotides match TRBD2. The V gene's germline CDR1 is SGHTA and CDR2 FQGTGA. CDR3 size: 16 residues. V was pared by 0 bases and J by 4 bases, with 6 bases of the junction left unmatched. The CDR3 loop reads CASSLTGGGAGETQYF. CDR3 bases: TGTGCCAGCAGCTTAACGGGCGGGGGGGCCGGAGAGACCCAGTACTTC.

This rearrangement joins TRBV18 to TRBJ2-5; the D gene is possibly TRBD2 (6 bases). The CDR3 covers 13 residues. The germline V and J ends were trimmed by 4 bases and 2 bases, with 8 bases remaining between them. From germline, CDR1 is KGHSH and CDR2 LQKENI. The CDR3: CASSQRGQETQYF. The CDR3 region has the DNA TGTGCCAGCTCACAACGGGGGCAAGAGACCCAGTACTTC.

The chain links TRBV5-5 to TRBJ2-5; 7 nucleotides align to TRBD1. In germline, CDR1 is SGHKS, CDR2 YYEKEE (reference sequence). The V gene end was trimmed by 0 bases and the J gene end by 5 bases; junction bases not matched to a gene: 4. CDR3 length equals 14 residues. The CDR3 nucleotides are TGTGCCAGCAGCTTGGGGACAGGAGGCGAGACCCAGTACTTC. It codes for CASSLGTGGETQYF.

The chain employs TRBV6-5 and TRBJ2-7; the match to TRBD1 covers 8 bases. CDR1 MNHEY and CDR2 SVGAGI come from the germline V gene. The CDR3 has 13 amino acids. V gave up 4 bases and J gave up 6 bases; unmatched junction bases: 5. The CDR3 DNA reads TGTGCCAGCAGTTTGGGACAGGCGGGCGAGCAGTACTTC. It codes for CASSLGQAGEQYF.

The CDR3: CASSPEISNQPQHF. CDR3 coding DNA: TGTGCCAGCAGTCCCGAGATTTCCAATCAGCCCCAGCATTTT. The chain is built from TRBV28 and TRBJ1-5; no clear D gene. From germline, CDR1 is MDHEN and CDR2 SYDVKM. Between the trimmed V and J ends, which lost 5 bases and 3 bases, there was a span of 11 bases. The CDR3 loop spans 14 amino acids.

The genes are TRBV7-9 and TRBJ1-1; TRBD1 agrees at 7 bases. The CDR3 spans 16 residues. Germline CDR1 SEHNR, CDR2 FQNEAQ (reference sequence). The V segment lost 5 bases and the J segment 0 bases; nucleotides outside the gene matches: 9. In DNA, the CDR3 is TGTGCCAGCAGCCCCAAGGGGGCTGGGGTGAACACTGAAGCTTTCTTT. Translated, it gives CASSPKGAGVNTEAFF.

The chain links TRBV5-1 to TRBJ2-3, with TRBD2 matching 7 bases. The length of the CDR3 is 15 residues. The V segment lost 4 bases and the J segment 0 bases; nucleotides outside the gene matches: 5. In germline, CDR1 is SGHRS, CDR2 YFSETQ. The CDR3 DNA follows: TGCGCCAGCAGCATGGGGACTATCAGCACAGATACGCAGTATTTT. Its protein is CASSMGTISTDTQYF.

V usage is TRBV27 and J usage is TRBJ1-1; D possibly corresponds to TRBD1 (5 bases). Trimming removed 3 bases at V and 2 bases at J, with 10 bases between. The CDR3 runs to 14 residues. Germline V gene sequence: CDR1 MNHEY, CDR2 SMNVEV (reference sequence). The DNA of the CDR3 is TGTGCCAGCAGTTTCGGGGGGGGAAACACTGAAGCTTTCTTT. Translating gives CASSFGGGNTEAFF.

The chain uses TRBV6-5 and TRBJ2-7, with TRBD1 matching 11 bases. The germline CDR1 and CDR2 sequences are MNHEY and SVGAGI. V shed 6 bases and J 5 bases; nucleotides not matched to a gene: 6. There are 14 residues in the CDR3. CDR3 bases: TGTGCCAGCAGACCCGGGGACAGGGGGGACGAGCAGTACTTC. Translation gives CASRPGDRGDEQYF.

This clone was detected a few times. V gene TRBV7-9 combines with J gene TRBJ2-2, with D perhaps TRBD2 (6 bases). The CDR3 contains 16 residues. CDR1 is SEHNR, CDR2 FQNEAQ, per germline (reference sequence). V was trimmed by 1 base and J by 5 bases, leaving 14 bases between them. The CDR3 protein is CASSLELVAVTGELFF. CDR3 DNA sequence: TGTGCCAGCAGCTTAGAACTCGTAGCGGTGACCGGGGAGCTGTTTTTT.

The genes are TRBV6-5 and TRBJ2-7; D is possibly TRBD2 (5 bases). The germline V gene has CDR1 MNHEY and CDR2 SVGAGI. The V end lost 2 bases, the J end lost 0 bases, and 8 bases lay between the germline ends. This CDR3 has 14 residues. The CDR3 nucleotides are TGTGCCAGCAGTTACGAGGGTTTCTCCTACGAGCAGTACTTC. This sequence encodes CASSYEGFSYEQYF.

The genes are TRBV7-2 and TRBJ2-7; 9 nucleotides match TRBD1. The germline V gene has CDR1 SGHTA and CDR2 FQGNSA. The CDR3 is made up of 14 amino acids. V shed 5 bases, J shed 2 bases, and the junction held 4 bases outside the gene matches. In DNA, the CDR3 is TGTGCCAGCAGCCCGGACAGGGGCCCCTACGAGCAGTACTTC. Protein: CASSPDRGPYEQYF.

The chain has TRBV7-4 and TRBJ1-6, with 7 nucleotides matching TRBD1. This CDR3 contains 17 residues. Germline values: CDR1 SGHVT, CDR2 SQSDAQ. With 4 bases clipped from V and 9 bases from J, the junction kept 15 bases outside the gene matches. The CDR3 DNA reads TGTGCCAGCAGCTACACGACAGGGAAGCACCAGACTTCACCCCTCCACTTT. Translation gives CASSYTTGKHQTSPLHF.

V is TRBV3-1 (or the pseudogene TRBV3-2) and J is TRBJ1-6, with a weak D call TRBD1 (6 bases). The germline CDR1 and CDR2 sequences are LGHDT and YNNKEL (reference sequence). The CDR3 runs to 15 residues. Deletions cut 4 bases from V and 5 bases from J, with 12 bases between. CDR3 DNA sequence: TGTGCCAGCAGCCTGGGGCAGGGGAATAATTCACCCCTCCACTTT. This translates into CASSLGQGNNSPLHF.

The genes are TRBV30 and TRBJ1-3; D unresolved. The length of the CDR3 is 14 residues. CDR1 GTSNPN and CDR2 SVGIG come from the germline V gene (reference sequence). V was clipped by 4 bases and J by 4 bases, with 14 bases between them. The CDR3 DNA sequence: TGTGCCTGGACCGACCGGAGGAGAGGAAACACCATATATTTT. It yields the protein CAWTDRRRGNTIYF.

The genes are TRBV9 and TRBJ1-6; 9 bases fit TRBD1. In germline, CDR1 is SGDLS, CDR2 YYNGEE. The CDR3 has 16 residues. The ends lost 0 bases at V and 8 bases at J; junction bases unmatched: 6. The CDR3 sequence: CASSVEGQGRDSPLHF. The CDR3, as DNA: TGTGCCAGCAGCGTAGAGGGACAGGGTAGGGATTCACCCCTCCACTTT.

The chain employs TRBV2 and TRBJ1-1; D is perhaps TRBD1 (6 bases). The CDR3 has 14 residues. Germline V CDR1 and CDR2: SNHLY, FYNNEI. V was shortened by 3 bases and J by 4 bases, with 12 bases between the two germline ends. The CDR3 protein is CASSESGASTEAFF. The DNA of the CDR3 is TGTGCCAGCAGTGAGTCAGGGGCATCCACTGAAGCTTTCTTT.

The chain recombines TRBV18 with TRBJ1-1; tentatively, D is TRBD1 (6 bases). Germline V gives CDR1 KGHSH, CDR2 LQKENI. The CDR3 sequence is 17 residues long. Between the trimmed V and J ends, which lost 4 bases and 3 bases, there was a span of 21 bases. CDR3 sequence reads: CASSLSRTEPQYTEAFF. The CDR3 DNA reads TGTGCCAGCTCACTGTCCCGGACAGAACCACAATACACTGAAGCTTTCTTT. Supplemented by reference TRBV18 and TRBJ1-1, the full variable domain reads NAGVMQNPRHLVRRRGQEARLRCSPMKGHSHVYWYRQLPEEGLKFMVYLQKENIIDESGMPKERFSAEFPKEGPSILRIQQVVRGDSAAYFCASSLSRTEPQYTEAFFGQGTRLTVV.